This is a list of T cell receptor beta chains from one sample in a study of shared clonotypes between healthy human individuals. Sequencing used immunoSEQ multiplex PCR; TCRdb keeps in-frame clones, though not all of them. Seen here are about 2.4 million clones, 93% observed once, and the top ten hold roughly 0.39%. The sample comprised naive CD4+ T cells from PBMCs. The source of these receptors is a man aged 18 to 35 in good health. Some clones in this sample may be carry-over from other donors' samples. The CDR3 runs from the conserved cysteine through the conserved F or W. A D gene is named only where the DNA matches it firmly. The size field is filled for only some rows; it gives once, few, many or a size class.

V gene	D gene	clone size	J gene	CDR3 DNA	CDR3 protein
TRBV2	NA	NA	TRBJ2-3	TGTGCCACCTCCGGGCAGGGAGGCTCCGATACGCAGTATTTT	CATSGQGGSDTQYF
TRBV18	NA	NA	TRBJ1-3	TGTGCCAGCTCACCAGAACTACACTCTGGAAACACCATATATTTT	CASSPELHSGNTIYF
TRBV2	NA	NA	TRBJ1-1	TGTGCCAGCATCGCCCAGTACACTGAAGCTTTCTTT	CASIAQYTEAFF
TRBV7-2	NA	NA	TRBJ2-7	TGTGCCAGCAGAGCAGGGGCCCTCGGGTCCGAGCAGTACTTC	CASRAGALGSEQYF
TRBV5-5	NA	NA	TRBJ1-1	TGTGCCAGCAGCTTGGGCCTTTCAGCTTTCTTT	CASSLGLSAFF
TRBV4-2	NA	NA	TRBJ1-2	TGTGCCAGCAGCCACCGTTTGGGGGCCGAGTATGGCTACACCTTC	CASSHRLGAEYGYTF
TRBV5-1	TRBD1	NA	TRBJ2-5	TGCGCCAGCAGTAAGGGGGCCCCCCCGCAGGAGACCCAGTACTTC	CASSKGAPPQETQYF
TRBV7-3	TRBD2	NA	TRBJ2-3	TGTGCCAGCAGCCCAGCACTGGCGGGAGGGCCCCGGGTCACAGATACGCAGTATTTT	CASSPALAGGPRVTDTQYF
TRBV5-1	NA	NA	TRBJ1-4	TGCGCCAGCAGCCTTACATCGAGGGATGAAAAACTGTTTTTT	CASSLTSRDEKLFF
TRBV6-4	NA	once	TRBJ2-1	TGTGCCAGCAGTGACTCTAGACTAGGTTCCAATGAGCAGTTCTTC	CASSDSRLGSNEQFF
TRBV5-1	NA	once	TRBJ2-2	TGCGCCAGCAGCTTGGTGCGGGACACCGGGGAGCTGTTTTTT	CASSLVRDTGELFF
TRBV6-5	NA	NA	TRBJ1-1	TGTGCCAGCAGTTACTCGGGTGCCCTAAACACTGAAGCTTTCTTT	CASSYSGALNTEAFF
TRBV11-3	NA	NA	TRBJ2-3	TGTGCCAGCAGCTTAGATCGGGACACAGATACGCAGTATTTT	CASSLDRDTDTQYF
TRBV18	TRBD1	NA	TRBJ2-7	TGTGCCAGCTCACCACAGGGGGCGGACTACGAGCAGTACTTC	CASSPQGADYEQYF
TRBV4-1	NA	NA	TRBJ1-6	TGCGCCAGCAGCCAAGAATGGATCGCCAATAATTCACCCCTCCACTTT	CASSQEWIANNSPLHF
TRBV10-3	NA	NA	TRBJ1-5	TGTGCCATCAGTGAGTCAGGACAGCCCCAGCATTTT	CAISESGQPQHF
TRBV13	NA	NA	TRBJ2-7	TGTGCCAGCAGCTTAAAGGCAGAGTGGCCCGTCGGGCAGTACTTC	CASSLKAEWPVGQYF
TRBV27	NA	NA	TRBJ2-5	TGTGCCAGCAGCCCGGACCGGTCGAGATTGGTGACCCAGTACTTC	CASSPDRSRLVTQYF
TRBV9	NA	NA	TRBJ1-1	TGTGCCAGCAGCCCTCTGGGGAGTGACACTGAAGCTTTCTTT	CASSPLGSDTEAFF
TRBV10-3	TRBD2	NA	TRBJ2-1	TGTGCCATCAGGTCTGGACTAGCCGTAAGCAATGAGCAGTTCTTC	CAIRSGLAVSNEQFF
TRBV4-2	TRBD1	NA	TRBJ2-7	TGTGCCAGCAGACATTTTCCGGGACAGGGCTACGAGCAGTACTTC	CASRHFPGQGYEQYF
TRBV27	TRBD2	NA	TRBJ2-3	TGTGCCAGCAGTTTACCCCTGACTAGCGGGAGAGCAGATACGCAGTATTTT	CASSLPLTSGRADTQYF
TRBV5-1	TRBD1	NA	TRBJ1-2	TGCGCCAGCAGCTTACAGGGGACAGGGGGCAATGGCTACACCTTC	CASSLQGTGGNGYTF
TRBV27	NA	NA	TRBJ1-3	TGTGCCGCTCCTTGGAGGCCTTCCTTATTCTCTGGAAACACCATATATTTT	CAAPWRPSLFSGNTIYF
TRBV4-1	NA	NA	TRBJ2-3	TGCGCCAGCAGCCAACTCCCCGCTAGCACAGATACGCAGTATTTT	CASSQLPASTDTQYF
TRBV7-2	NA	NA	TRBJ1-3	TGTGCCAGCAGCCTCCGGGACACAGACTCTGGAAACACCATATATTTT	CASSLRDTDSGNTIYF
TRBV29-1	NA	NA	TRBJ2-3	TGCAGCGTTGGAGGGGGTAGGGCAGATACGCAGTATTTT	CSVGGGRADTQYF
TRBV27	NA	NA	TRBJ2-7	TGTGCCAGCAGTTTATCGAGGGCCTACGAGCAGTACTTC	CASSLSRAYEQYF
TRBV5-1	TRBD1	NA	TRBJ2-5	TGCGCCAGCAGCGCGGTCGGGACAGGGGTTCGAGAGACCCAGTACTTC	CASSAVGTGVRETQYF
TRBV5-1	TRBD2	NA	TRBJ2-1	TGCGCCAGCAGCACGGGACTAGCGGGAGGCTACAATGAGCAGTTCTTC	CASSTGLAGGYNEQFF
TRBV25-1	NA	NA	TRBJ2-3	TGTGCCAGCAGTGAACAAGGCAGGAGAACAGATACGCAGTATTTT	CASSEQGRRTDTQYF
TRBV28	NA	NA	TRBJ2-7	TGTGCCAGCAGTGGAAGGGGGCAGTACTTC	CASSGRGQYF
TRBV5-4	TRBD2	NA	TRBJ2-3	TGTGCCAGCAGCTTGGCCGGGACTAGCGCGGATACGCAGTATTTT	CASSLAGTSADTQYF
TRBV6-1	TRBD1	NA	TRBJ2-7	TGTGCCAGCGGATCCGCGGGACAGGCGCCTCGGGAGCAGTACTTC	CASGSAGQAPREQYF
TRBV11-3	NA	NA	TRBJ2-3	TGTGCCAGCAGCTTACTTGGGGGAAGCACAGATACGCAGTATTTT	CASSLLGGSTDTQYF
TRBV28	NA	NA	TRBJ1-1	TGTGCCAGCAGTTTATTAAAACAGTTTGAAGCTTTCTTT	CASSLLKQFEAFF
TRBV11-2	NA	NA	TRBJ2-7	TGTGCCAGCAGCTTAGACCAGGGACCCTACGAGCAGTACTTC	CASSLDQGPYEQYF
TRBV7-3	TRBD2	NA	TRBJ2-5	TGTGCCAGCAGCTTAGGGACTAGCGGCCGCCTAGGAGAGACCCAGTACTTC	CASSLGTSGRLGETQYF
TRBV6-1	TRBD2	NA	TRBJ2-3	TGTGCCAGCAGTGAACGGATAGCGGGAGTAGAGCTGGGTGGAGATACGCAGTATTTT	CASSERIAGVELGGDTQYF
TRBV28	NA	NA	TRBJ1-5	TGTGCCAGCAGCGGCACCCTACAGGACTTTAGCAATCAGCCCCAGCATTTT	CASSGTLQDFSNQPQHF
TRBV4-2	NA	NA	TRBJ1-1	TGTGCCAGCAGCCAAGATCTCGGGGCAACGGCTTTCTTT	CASSQDLGATAFF
TRBV6-5	NA	NA	TRBJ2-5	TGTGCCAGCAGGGGGACGGCGGCGACCCAGTACTTC	CASRGTAATQYF
TRBV6-6	NA	NA	TRBJ1-6	TGTGCCAGCAGTCCCGGGACACCTTCACCCCTCCACTTT	CASSPGTPSPLHF
TRBV25-1	NA	NA	TRBJ2-1	TGTGCCAGCAGTGACCCCCACAGGGCCTCACGAGAGCAGTTCTTC	CASSDPHRASREQFF
TRBV7-3	NA	NA	TRBJ2-5	TGTGCCAGCAGCTCCCAGGAGCGCGGGACCCAGTACTTC	CASSSQERGTQYF
TRBV19	NA	few	TRBJ2-2	TGTGCCAGTAGTCCCCCTATGGACGCCGGGGAGCTGTTTTTT	CASSPPMDAGELFF
TRBV4-2	NA	NA	TRBJ1-2	TGTGCCAGCAGCCAAGATAGAGGGGCGCGTGCCTACACCTTC	CASSQDRGARAYTF
TRBV25-1	NA	few	TRBJ1-1	TGTGCCAGCAGTGAAATGGAGGGGCTGGAGATTTTCTTT	CASSEMEGLEIFF
TRBV7-2	TRBD2	NA	TRBJ2-3	TGTGCCAGCAGCTTACTTGCTAGCGGGGGAGATACGCAGTATTTT	CASSLLASGGDTQYF
TRBV18	TRBD2	NA	TRBJ2-1	TGTGCCAGCTCACCGCCGGGACTAGCGGGAGGGTTCGAGCAGTTCTTC	CASSPPGLAGGFEQFF
TRBV30	NA	few	TRBJ1-1	TGTGCCTGGAGCAGACAGGAGAACACTGAAGCTTTCTTT	CAWSRQENTEAFF
TRBV18	NA	NA	TRBJ2-7	TGTGCCAGCTCACCCTCATCGCTCGAGGACGAGCAGTACTTC	CASSPSSLEDEQYF
TRBV14	NA	NA	TRBJ1-1	TGTGCCAGCAGCCCTGCGGGAGGCTACACTGAAGCTTTCTTT	CASSPAGGYTEAFF
TRBV27	NA	NA	TRBJ2-2	TGTGCCAGCAGTTACGCTACAGGGTGGGCCGGGGAGCTGTTTTTT	CASSYATGWAGELFF
TRBV6-5	NA	NA	TRBJ2-7	TGTGCCAGCAGGCTAGGGGAAACCCTCTACGAGCAGTACTTC	CASRLGETLYEQYF
TRBV7-9	TRBD2	NA	TRBJ2-1	TGTGCCAGCAGCTTAGGTGCGCTAGCGGGATATCATGAGCAGTTCTTC	CASSLGALAGYHEQFF
TRBV2	TRBD2	once	TRBJ2-7	TGTGCCAGCAGTTTAGCGGGAGGCAGCTCCTACGAGCAGTACTTC	CASSLAGGSSYEQYF
TRBV5-1	TRBD2	NA	TRBJ2-3	TGCGCCAGCAGCTTGGGACTAGCGGGAAACACAGATACGCAGTATTTT	CASSLGLAGNTDTQYF